This entry lists 14 T cell receptor beta chains sequenced from one sample in a study of cytomegalovirus exposure and HLA in healthy donors. Use of 60 Vbeta and 13 Jbeta primers characterized the PCR. The repertoire was sequenced with immunoSEQ multiplex PCR; TCRdb's copy has only in-frame clones and lacks some. The sample has about 200,000 clones. The sequenced sample was PBMCs. These receptors came from a boy aged 5 to 17 in good health and CMV-seronegative.

CDR3 sequence: CASSPTSGGAQETQYF. The CDR3 region has the DNA TGCGCCAGCAGCCCGACTAGCGGGGGGGCTCAAGAGACCCAGTACTTC. The chain combines TRBV5-1 with TRBJ2-5; 14 bases match TRBD2. The CDR3 consists of 16 residues. The germline V gene has CDR1 SGHRS and CDR2 YFSETQ. With 4 bases clipped from V and 2 bases from J, the junction kept 4 bases outside the gene matches.

The CDR3 loop reads CASSLGGGGTEAFF. CDR3 nucleotide sequence: TGTGCCAGCAGCTTAGGGGGAGGGGGCACTGAAGCTTTCTTT. The V gene is TRBV7-9, the J gene TRBJ1-1, with TRBD1 as a possible D gene (6 bases). Germline CDR1 reads SEHNR; CDR2 reads FQNEAQ (reference sequence). V was trimmed by 1 base and J by 4 bases, leaving 10 bases between them. The CDR3 is 14 residues long.

This sequence joins TRBV19 and TRBJ2-7, with 16 nucleotides matching TRBD2. Germline loops: CDR1 LNHDA, CDR2 SQIVND (reference sequence). CDR3 length equals 18 residues. J lost 0 bases, V lost 5 bases, and 7 bases had no gene match. The CDR3: CASSRQGTSGGDSYEQYF. The CDR3 DNA follows: TGTGCCAGTAGTCGACAGGGGACTAGCGGGGGGGACTCCTACGAGCAGTACTTC.

J is TRBJ2-1 and V is TRBV4-1; D perhaps matches TRBD1 (5 bases). Per germline, CDR1 MGHRA and CDR2 YSYEKL. CDR3 length: 13 residues. The V end lost 3 bases, the J end lost 9 bases, and 12 bases lay between the germline ends. The CDR3 DNA reads TGCGCCAGCAGCCACCGCGGACAAATTGAGCAGTTCTTC. Protein product: CASSHRGQIEQFF.

The chain carries TRBV7-6 and TRBJ2-7, with a weak D call TRBD2 (6 bases). Trimming left V 3 bases short and J 4 bases short, with 13 bases between. This CDR3 region has 14 residues. Germline V gene data show CDR1 as SGHVS and CDR2 as FNYEAQ. The CDR3 sequence: CASSFGGVGYEQYF. CDR3 sequence (DNA): TGTGCCAGCAGCTTCGGAGGGGTGGGGTACGAGCAGTACTTC.

The gene calls are TRBV18 and TRBJ1-5; no definite D call. The CDR3 is 16 residues long. Germline V gene sequence: CDR1 KGHSH, CDR2 LQKENI. V dropped 3 bases and J dropped 4 bases, with 16 bases sitting between them. The CDR3 DNA reads as TGTGCCAGCTCACCCACTCGGGTCCCCACTAATCAGCCCCAGCATTTT. It is translated as CASSPTRVPTNQPQHF.

The chain couples TRBV6-5 to TRBJ2-7; D might be TRBD1 (5 bases). The CDR3 contains 12 residues. V was pared by 6 bases and J by 1 base, with 7 bases between. In germline, CDR1 is MNHEY, CDR2 SVGAGI. CDR3: CASRSGSYEQYF. The CDR3 region has the DNA TGTGCCAGCAGGTCAGGGTCCTACGAGCAGTACTTC.

CDR3 loop: CASSSQGTLGNSPLHF. The CDR3 DNA reads TGTGCCAGCAGCTCACAGGGGACCCTTGGCAATTCACCCCTCCACTTT. The rearrangement links TRBV7-8 to TRBJ1-6; TRBD1 matches at 7 bases. The germline gives CDR1 SGHVS, CDR2 FQNEAQ. The CDR3 runs to 16 residues. V lost 4 bases to trimming and J lost 7 bases; unmatched junction nucleotides: 10.

The chain is built from TRBV14 and TRBJ2-6; D may be TRBD2 (6 bases). V dropped 4 bases and J dropped 0 bases, with 13 bases sitting between them. Germline V gene data show CDR1 as SGHDN and CDR2 as FVKESK. The CDR3 is made up of 17 amino acids. The CDR3 region has the DNA TGTGCCAGCAGCCCTCTCGGGACTCTCTCTGGGGCCAACGTCCTGACTTTC. It codes for CASSPLGTLSGANVLTF.

The CDR3 DNA reads as TGTGCCAGCAGTTTCGGGGGAAACTCTGGGGCCAACGTCCTGACTTTC. Residues: CASSFGGNSGANVLTF. The V gene is TRBV6-5, the J gene TRBJ2-6, with D tentatively TRBD2 (6 bases). In germline, CDR1 is MNHEY, CDR2 SVGAGI. Trimming left V 4 bases short and J 0 bases short, with 10 bases between. The CDR3 sequence is 16 residues long.

The chain is built from TRBV5-1 and TRBJ2-7, with 7 bases fitting TRBD1. The junction had 7 bases not matched to a gene; V was cut back by 3 bases and J by 4 bases. Per the germline V gene, CDR1 is SGHRS and CDR2 is YFSETQ. The length of the CDR3 is 14 residues. CDR3: CASSSRDRLYEQYF. The CDR3, as DNA: TGCGCCAGCAGCTCAAGGGACAGACTGTACGAGCAGTACTTC. Full variable domain (remainder filled in from reference TRBV5-1 and TRBJ2-7): KAGVTQTPRYLIKTRGQQVTLSCSPISGHRSVSWYQQTPGQGLQFLFEYFSETQRNKGNFPGRFSGRQFSNSRSEMNVSTLELGDSALYLCASSSRDRLYEQYFGPGTRLTVT.

The gene calls are TRBV5-6 and TRBJ1-1; 10 bases line up with TRBD1. V was clipped by 2 bases and J by 3 bases; unmatched bases: 4. CDR1 and CDR2 (germline): SGHDT, YYEEEE. CDR3 length equals 15 residues. The CDR3 loop reads CASSLTGTGDTEAFF. The CDR3 region has the DNA TGTGCCAGCAGCTTAACCGGGACAGGGGACACTGAAGCTTTCTTT. The complete variable domain, with remaining parts taken from reference TRBV5-6 and TRBJ1-1, reads DAGVTQSPTHLIKTRGQQVTLRCSPKSGHDTVSWYQQALGQGPQFIFQYYEEEERQRGNFPDRFSGHQFPNYSSELNVNALLLGDSALYLCASSLTGTGDTEAFFGQGTRLTVV.

The chain links TRBV4-1 to TRBJ1-3; the D is unclear. The CDR3 has 13 residues. CDR1 and CDR2 (germline): MGHRA, YSYEKL. V was trimmed by 1 base and J by 3 bases, leaving 4 bases between them. In DNA form, the CDR3 reads TGCGCCAGCAGCCAAGTCTATGGAAACACCATATATTTT. Translated, it gives CASSQVYGNTIYF.

V is TRBV2 and J is TRBJ2-7; TRBD1 agrees at 8 bases. The J segment lost 5 bases and the V segment lost 2 bases, leaving 20 bases of the junction unmatched. CDR3 length: 19 residues. Germline CDR1 reads SNHLY; CDR2 reads FYNNEI. CDR3 loop: CASSERGMVGARGLNEQYF. In DNA, the CDR3 is TGTGCCAGCAGTGAAAGAGGTATGGTGGGGGCCAGGGGGCTCAACGAGCAGTACTTC.